The 25 T cell receptor beta chains in this list originate from one sample, sequenced in a study of CD8 T cells in ankylosing spondylitis (dated by TCRdb to the late 2010s). Broader findings and caveats from the paper: Blood from ankylosing spondylitis patients appeared to be characterized by a TCR beta motif composed of 7 to 9 highly homologous amino acid variants.

The library relied on 5' RACE. The data were produced on an Illumina HiSeq 2500. TCRdb reran the public reads through fastp at Q25 and MiXCR, keeping productive beta chains. Identical CDR3 proteins give one entry, which carries the most common genes and DNA. Across this sample there are about 540,000 distinct CDR3 sequences, with about an eighth seen only once. Around 6.8% of the sample is taken by the ten largest. No antigen has been identified for these receptors. Material for sequencing was blood, either unsorted or a sorted T cell fraction (not recorded which). These receptors all come from a male donor with ankylosing spondylitis.

This clonotype occurred many times. The chain links TRBV12-3 or TRBV12-4 to TRBJ2-3; D unresolved. This CDR3 spans 15 amino acids. V lost 2 bases and J lost 3, with 12 bases in between. CDR3 nucleotide sequence: TGTGCCAGCAGTTTATCGGCAGGCGGTACAGATACGCAGTATTTT. It is translated as CASSLSAGGTDTQYF.

This clonotype turned up a few times. The chain combines TRBV24-1 with TRBJ2-3; no firm D call. Trimming took 5 bases from V and 4 from J, leaving 6 bases between them. Germline V gives CDR1 KGHDR, CDR2 SFDVKD. This CDR3 contains 12 residues. This chain's CDR3 is CATSVGSDTQYF. The CDR3 DNA reads as TGTGCCACCAGTGTAGGTTCAGATACGCAGTATTTT.

This clonotype was detected only a few times. J is TRBJ1-4 and V is TRBV5-6; D not certain. Deletions cut 1 base from V and 4 bases from J, with 11 bases between. The CDR3 is made up of 15 amino acids. Germline V gives CDR1 SGHDT, CDR2 YYEEEE. The CDR3, as DNA: TGTGCCAGCAGCTTGACCGCGACGGGTAATGAAAAACTGTTTTTT. This encodes CASSLTATGNEKLFF.

This clonotype was counted at least ten times. The rearrangement uses TRBV20-1 and TRBJ1-5; no definite D call. The germline V gene has CDR1 DFQATT and CDR2 SNEGSKA (reference sequence). The CDR3 runs 14 residues. Trimming shortened V by 2 bases and J by 3 bases, and 11 bases separated the two germline ends. DNA of the CDR3: TGCAGTGCTAGAATGGGAGAGGTCAATCAGCCCCAGCATTTT. It codes for CSARMGEVNQPQHF.

This clonotype has only a few counts. The chain links TRBV7-6 to TRBJ2-7; 8 positions match TRBD2. Germline V gene lookup returns CDR1 SGHVS and CDR2 FNYEAQ. The V gene end was trimmed by 5 bases and the J gene end by 4 bases; junction bases not matched to a gene: 19. CDR3 length: 18 residues. CDR3 nucleotide sequence: TGTGCCAGCAGCCCCATAATGTGGCTAGCGGGTCGTCAGTACGAGCAGTACTTC. Translation gives CASSPIMWLAGRQYEQYF.

This clonotype turned up a few times. The genes are TRBV5-1 and TRBJ2-3; 7 bases are shared with TRBD1. V trimming: 3 bases; J trimming: 6 bases; junction bases outside the gene matches: 4. There are 13 residues in the CDR3. Germline lookup yields CDR1 SGHRS and CDR2 YFSETQ. CDR3 sequence reads: CASSYTGVDTQYF. CDR3 in DNA: TGCGCCAGCAGCTATACAGGGGTGGATACGCAGTATTTT.

This clonotype was picked up one time. The chain recombines TRBV12-3 or TRBV12-4 with TRBJ2-2; TRBD1 matches 8 bases. J was trimmed by 4 bases and V by 3 bases; bases with no gene match: 7. CDR3 length equals 16 residues. CDR3 loop: CASSFWQGAFTGELFF. The CDR3 nucleotides read TGTGCCAGCAGTTTTTGGCAGGGGGCATTCACCGGGGAGCTGTTTTTT.

The J gene is TRBJ2-2, the V gene TRBV20-1, with D possibly matching TRBD1 (5 bases). The CDR3 has 13 residues. Trimming removed 2 bases from V and 4 bases from J, with 8 bases in between. The germline V gene has CDR1 DFQATT and CDR2 SNEGSKA (reference sequence). CDR3 in DNA: TGCAGTGCTAGATCACAGGTCACCGGGGAGCTGTTTTTT. This translates into CSARSQVTGELFF.

This rearrangement joins TRBV5-4 to TRBJ2-7; 13 bases line up with TRBD2. J lost 2 bases, V lost 4 bases, and 6 bases had no gene match. Germline V gives CDR1 SGHNT, CDR2 YYREEE (reference sequence). The CDR3 runs 16 residues. The CDR3 loop is CASSPGTSGNPYEQYF. In DNA, the CDR3 is TGTGCCAGCAGCCCCGGGACTAGCGGGAACCCCTACGAGCAGTACTTC.

This clonotype was observed many times. The rearrangement uses TRBV7-8 and TRBJ2-3; TRBD2 matches at 13 bases. The V gene end was trimmed by 5 bases and the J gene end by 0 bases; junction bases not matched to a gene: 8. The CDR3 is 18 amino acids. CDR1 SGHVS and CDR2 FQNEAQ come from the germline V gene. The CDR3 coding sequence is TGTGCCAGCAGCATAAGACTAGCGGGAGGAGTCAGCACAGATACGCAGTATTTT. Protein product: CASSIRLAGGVSTDTQYF. The variable domain in full, with the rest retrieved from reference TRBV7-8 and TRBJ2-3, is GAGVSQSPRYKVAKRGQDVALRCDPISGHVSLFWYQQALGQGPEFLTYFQNEAQLDKSGLPSDRFFAERPEGSVSTLKIQRTQQEDSAVYLCASSIRLAGGVSTDTQYFGPGTRLTVL.

This chain links TRBV12-3 or TRBV12-4 with TRBJ2-7; TRBD1 matches at 10 bases. With V trimmed by 3 bases and J by 7 bases, 6 bases remained unmatched. The CDR3 covers 14 residues. In DNA form, the CDR3 reads TGTGCCAGCAGTTTCCGGGACAGGGGTGGGGAGCAGTACGTC. It codes for CASSFRDRGGEQYV.

In this sample, this clonotype turned up a few times. This sequence joins TRBV10-1 and TRBJ2-1; 11 positions match TRBD1. V lost 8 bases and J lost 8; bases outside the gene matches: 14. The V gene's germline CDR1 is WNHNN and CDR2 SYGVQD (reference sequence). The CDR3 is made up of 16 amino acids. CDR3 residues: CASLLSWTGGFYEQFF. CDR3 DNA: TGCGCCAGCCTTCTATCCTGGACAGGGGGCTTCTATGAGCAGTTCTTC.

The chain recombines TRBV7-9 with TRBJ2-1, with 10 positions matching TRBD2. V was clipped by 0 bases and J by 9 bases; unmatched bases: 11. The CDR3 sequence is 17 residues long. Germline V CDR1 and CDR2: SEHNR, FQNEAQ (reference sequence). CDR3 loop: CASSLAQASGRRGEQFF. The CDR3 bases are TGTGCCAGCAGCTTAGCGCAGGCTAGCGGGAGAAGGGGTGAGCAGTTCTTC.

This clonotype was found many times. The V call is TRBV5-1, the J call TRBJ2-1, with D uncertain. Germline CDR1 is SGHRS and CDR2 is YFSETQ. Trimming stripped 0 bases from V and 4 bases from J, with 17 bases between. The CDR3 is made up of 17 amino acids. The CDR3 loop is CASSLAPGRKAYNEQFF. DNA for the CDR3: TGCGCCAGCAGCTTGGCCCCGGGCAGGAAGGCATACAATGAGCAGTTCTTC.

Turning to this clonotype: The junction does not match germline at one end; this may be a read error. As DNA, the CDR3 is TGTGCCAGCAGTTCCGGGACTAGCCACTTT. It translates to CASSSGTSHF. J is TRBJ2-3 and V is TRBV12-3 or TRBV12-4; 9 nucleotides agree with TRBD2. This CDR3 has 10 residues.

This clonotype has only a few counts. This rearrangement joins TRBV28 to TRBJ1-6; D is unresolved. From germline, CDR1 is MDHEN and CDR2 SYDVKM. This CDR3 is built from 15 residues. Trimming removed 5 bases from V and 5 bases from J, with 13 bases in between. The CDR3 DNA reads as TGTGCCAGCAGTGTCCCGGGGAGCCATAATTCACCCCTCCACTTT. This codes for CASSVPGSHNSPLHF. Looking up the rest from reference TRBV28 and TRBJ1-6 gives the full variable domain: DVKVTQSSRYLVKRTGEKVFLECVQDMDHENMFWYRQDPGLGLRLIYFSYDVKMKEKGDIPEGYSVSREKKERFSLILESASTNQTSMYLCASSVPGSHNSPLHFGNGTRLTVT.

This clonotype was detected a few times. V gene TRBV4-1 combines with J gene TRBJ1-1, with TRBD1 as a possible D gene (5 bases). Germline V CDR1 and CDR2: MGHRA, YSYEKL. Trimming left V 4 bases short and J 11 bases short, with 23 bases between. The CDR3 contains 15 residues. The CDR3 coding sequence is TGCGCCAGCAGCCCCCAAGGGGAATCCTGGGGGACGGCTTTCTTT. It yields the protein CASSPQGESWGTAFF.

This chain connects TRBV6-1 to TRBJ1-2; 10 bases map to TRBD1. Per germline, CDR1 MNHNS and CDR2 SASEGT. The CDR3 extends over 15 amino acids. The V and J ends lost 6 bases and 7 bases, in that order; junction bases with no gene match: 11. In nucleotides, the CDR3 is TGTGCCAGCAGAATCCCCGGGGGACAGGGGTCTGGCTACACCTTC. Its translation: CASRIPGGQGSGYTF.

This clonotype was seen many times. The J gene is TRBJ1-1, the V gene TRBV12-3 or TRBV12-4; 8 bases match TRBD1. V shed 5 bases and J 10 bases; nucleotides not matched to a gene: 9. The CDR3 is 13 amino acids. The CDR3 bases are TGTGCCAGCAGTACCGGGACAGGCGAGCGAGCTTTCTTT. Translation gives CASSTGTGERAFF.

This clonotype was counted between two and nine times. The V and J genes are TRBV29-1 and TRBJ2-5; D uncertain. The CDR3 consists of 11 residues. Germline-derived CDR1 and CDR2 are SQVTM and ANQGSEA. V dropped 4 bases and J dropped 5 bases, with 8 bases sitting between them. The CDR3 DNA is TGCAGCGTTGCGGTTCGGGAGACCCAGTACTTC. Translation: CSVAVRETQYF.

In this sample, this clonotype turned up many times. The chain has TRBV2 and TRBJ2-3; D is unresolved. The CDR3 contains 14 residues. Germline V CDR1 and CDR2: SNHLY, FYNNEI. With 3 bases removed from V and 6 bases from J, the gap between germline ends came to 13 bases. CDR3 residues: CASSDRGRTDTQYF. CDR3 bases: TGTGCCAGCAGTGATCGAGGTCGAACGGATACGCAGTATTTT.

This clonotype appeared many times. The gene calls are TRBV20-1 and TRBJ1-2; perhaps TRBD1 as D (5 bases). V lost 5 bases, J lost 3 bases, and 10 bases lay in between. This CDR3 is built from 12 residues. Germline CDR1 and CDR2: DFQATT and SNEGSKA (reference sequence). This CDR3 is CSAPKGYYGYTF. CDR3 DNA sequence: TGCAGTGCTCCCAAGGGGTACTATGGCTACACCTTC.

The chain has TRBV4-1 and TRBJ1-5; perhaps TRBD1 as D (5 bases). Germline values: CDR1 MGHRA, CDR2 YSYEKL. The CDR3 extends over 16 amino acids. V was trimmed by 3 bases and J by 2 bases, leaving 14 bases between them. The CDR3 spells CASSQTQVGRNQPQHF. As DNA, the CDR3 is TGCGCCAGCAGCCAGACACAGGTCGGGCGCAATCAGCCCCAGCATTTT.

This clonotype was seen many times. The chain combines TRBV29-1 with TRBJ2-1; 8 positions match TRBD2. CDR3 length: 12 residues. V lost 6 bases to trimming and J lost 10 bases; unmatched junction nucleotides: 8. CDR1 and CDR2 (germline): SQVTM, ANQGSEA. CDR3: CSVSMTSAEQFF. As DNA, the CDR3 is TGCAGCGTGTCAATGACTAGCGCCGAGCAGTTCTTC.

This clonotype was seen repeatedly, ten times or more. The rearrangement joins TRBV12-3 or TRBV12-4 to TRBJ2-2; 7 nucleotides line up with TRBD2. CDR3 length: 15 amino acids. Trimming at V came to 3 bases and at J to 1 base, leaving 2 bases not matched to a gene. The chain's CDR3 is CASSLGGRNTGELFF. The CDR3 nucleotides are TGTGCCAGCAGTTTGGGCGGGAGGAACACCGGGGAGCTGTTTTTT.